This record looks at one T cell receptor (beta chain) sequence and its context. Its antigen is unidentified. No T cells were sorted before total RNA was taken from whole blood. CDR1 and CDR2 (germline): SGHRS, YFSETQ. The CDR3 extends over 13 amino acids. UMIs with a 6-nucleotide sample barcode were added by template switching. Two rounds of nested PCR, of approximately 16 and 9 cycles, were run on TCRalpha and TCRbeta cDNA. TCRdb re-analyzed the 5' RACE reads; it lists each CDR3 protein once, without DNA. The sample totals 170,000 or so distinct CDR3 sequences. This specimen belongs to a study of monozygotic twins with inflammatory bowel disease. General study findings and limits: Reduced clonotype sharing with other individuals was observed in IBD patients relative to healthy twins, especially with disease activity.

Sequencing input: blood. The chain uses TRBV5-1 and TRBJ1-2; TCRdb proposes TRBD1, but this gene call is untestable without DNA. The TCR originated in a human donor with ulcerative colitis or Crohn's disease, or a healthy co-twin of an affected twin (not recorded which). This chain's CDR3 is CASSGGGVYGYTF.